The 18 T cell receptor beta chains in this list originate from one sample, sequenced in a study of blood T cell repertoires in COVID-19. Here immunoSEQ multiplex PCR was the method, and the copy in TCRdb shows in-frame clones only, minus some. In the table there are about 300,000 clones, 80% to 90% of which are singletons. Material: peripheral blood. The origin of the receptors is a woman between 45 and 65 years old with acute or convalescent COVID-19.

CDR3 residues: CAWTGHQNTEAFF. Here the CDR3 DNA reads TGTGCCTGGACAGGCCACCAGAACACTGAAGCTTTCTTT. The chain recombines TRBV30 with TRBJ1-1; no clear D gene. The CDR3 runs 13 residues. Germline CDR1 GTSNPN, CDR2 SVGIG (reference sequence). V shed 4 bases and J shed 1 base, with 10 bases lying between them.

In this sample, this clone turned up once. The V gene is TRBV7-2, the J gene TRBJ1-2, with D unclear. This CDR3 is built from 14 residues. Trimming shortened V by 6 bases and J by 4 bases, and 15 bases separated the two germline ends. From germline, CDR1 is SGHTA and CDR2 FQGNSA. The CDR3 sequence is CASRTERSAYGYTF. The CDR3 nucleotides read TGTGCCAGCAGGACCGAACGGAGTGCCTATGGCTACACCTTC.

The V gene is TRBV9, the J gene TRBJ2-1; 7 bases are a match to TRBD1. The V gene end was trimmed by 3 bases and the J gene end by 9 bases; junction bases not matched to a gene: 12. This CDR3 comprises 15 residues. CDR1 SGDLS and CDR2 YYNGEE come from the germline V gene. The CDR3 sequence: CASSAGTASFLEQFF. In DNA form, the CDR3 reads TGTGCCAGCAGCGCGGGGACAGCCTCTTTCCTTGAGCAGTTCTTC.

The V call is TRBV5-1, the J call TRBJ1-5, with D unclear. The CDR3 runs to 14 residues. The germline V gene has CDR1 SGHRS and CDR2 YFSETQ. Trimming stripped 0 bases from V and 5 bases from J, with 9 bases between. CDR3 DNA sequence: TGCGCCAGCAGCTTGGACGGGTCTGATCAGCCCCAGCATTTT. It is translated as CASSLDGSDQPQHF.

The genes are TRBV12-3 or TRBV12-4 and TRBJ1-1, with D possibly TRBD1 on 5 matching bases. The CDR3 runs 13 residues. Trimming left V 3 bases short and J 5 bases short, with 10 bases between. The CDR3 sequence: CASSFWGETEAFF. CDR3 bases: TGTGCCAGCAGTTTTTGGGGGGAAACTGAAGCTTTCTTT.

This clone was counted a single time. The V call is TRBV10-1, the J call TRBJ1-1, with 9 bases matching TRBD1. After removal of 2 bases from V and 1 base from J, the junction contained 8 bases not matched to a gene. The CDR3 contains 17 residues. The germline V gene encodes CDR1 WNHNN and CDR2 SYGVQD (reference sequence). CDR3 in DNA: TGCGCCAGCAGTGAGACCCCCGGGACAGGGACGAACACTGAAGCTTTCTTT. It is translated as CASSETPGTGTNTEAFF.

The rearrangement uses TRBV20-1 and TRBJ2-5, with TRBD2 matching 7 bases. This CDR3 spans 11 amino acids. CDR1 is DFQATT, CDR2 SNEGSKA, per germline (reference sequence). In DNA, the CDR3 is TGCACCGGACTAGGTCAAGAGACCCAGTACTTC. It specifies CTGLGQETQYF.

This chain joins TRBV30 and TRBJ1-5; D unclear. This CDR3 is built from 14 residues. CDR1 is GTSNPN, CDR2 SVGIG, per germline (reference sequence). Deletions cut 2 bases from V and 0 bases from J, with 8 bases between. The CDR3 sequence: CAWSITASNQPQHF. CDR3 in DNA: TGTGCCTGGAGTATTACAGCTAGCAATCAGCCCCAGCATTTT.

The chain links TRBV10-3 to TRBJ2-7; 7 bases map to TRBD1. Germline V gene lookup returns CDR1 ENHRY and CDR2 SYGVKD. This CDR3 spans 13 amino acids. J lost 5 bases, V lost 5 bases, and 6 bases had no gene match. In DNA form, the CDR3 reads TGTGCCATCAGTTTACAGGGGAACAACGAGCAGTACTTC. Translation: CAISLQGNNEQYF.

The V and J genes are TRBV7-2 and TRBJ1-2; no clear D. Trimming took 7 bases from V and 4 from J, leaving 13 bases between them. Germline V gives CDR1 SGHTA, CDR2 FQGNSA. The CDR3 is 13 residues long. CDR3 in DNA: TGTGCCAGCACCCAATCGTCCGGCTATGGCTACACCTTC. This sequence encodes CASTQSSGYGYTF.

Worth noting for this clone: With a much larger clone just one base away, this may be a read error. CDR3: CASSPVGGTDTQYF. The CDR3 DNA is TGTGCCAGCAGCCCGGTAGGGGGCACAGATACGCAGTATTTT. The V call is TRBV7-3, the J call TRBJ2-3; tentative D call: TRBD1 (5 bases). CDR1 and CDR2 (germline): SGHTA, FQGTGA. This CDR3 contains 14 residues. Trimming shortened V by 5 bases and J by 1 base, and 10 bases separated the two germline ends.

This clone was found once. CDR3 in DNA: TGTGCCAGCAGTTACAGGGGGATCTACGAGCAGTACTTC. Protein sequence: CASSYRGIYEQYF. V usage is TRBV6-2 or TRBV6-3 and J usage is TRBJ2-7, with D perhaps matching TRBD1 (6 bases). Germline V gene data show CDR1 as MNHEY and CDR2 as SVGEGT. The CDR3 consists of 13 residues. Trimming took 2 bases from V and 3 from J, leaving 8 bases between them.

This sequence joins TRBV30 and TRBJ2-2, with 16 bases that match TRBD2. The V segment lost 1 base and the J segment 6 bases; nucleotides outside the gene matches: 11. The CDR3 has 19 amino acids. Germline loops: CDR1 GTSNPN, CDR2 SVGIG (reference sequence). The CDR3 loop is CAWSAGTSGLAGGPGELFF. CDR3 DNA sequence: TGTGCCTGGAGTGCTGGGACGTCGGGACTAGCGGGAGGGCCCGGGGAGCTGTTTTTT. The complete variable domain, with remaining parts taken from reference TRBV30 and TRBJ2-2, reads SQTIHQWPATLVQPVGSPLSLECTVEGTSNPNLYWYRQAAGRGLQLLFYSVGIGQISSEVPQNLSASRPQDRQFILSSKKLLLSDSGFYLCAWSAGTSGLAGGPGELFFGEGSRLTVL.

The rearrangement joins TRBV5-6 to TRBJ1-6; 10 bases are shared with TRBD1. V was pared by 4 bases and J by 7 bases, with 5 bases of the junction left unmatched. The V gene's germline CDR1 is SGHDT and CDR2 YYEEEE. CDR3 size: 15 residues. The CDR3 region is CASSRRDRGNSPLHF. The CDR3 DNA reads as TGTGCCAGCAGCCGCCGGGACAGGGGAAATTCACCCCTCCACTTT.

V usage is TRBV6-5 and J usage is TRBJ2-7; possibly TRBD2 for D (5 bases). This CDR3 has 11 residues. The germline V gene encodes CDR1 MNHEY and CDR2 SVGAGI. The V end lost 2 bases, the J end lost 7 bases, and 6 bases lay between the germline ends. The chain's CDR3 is CASSYREEQYF. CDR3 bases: TGTGCCAGCAGTTACAGGGAGGAGCAGTACTTC.

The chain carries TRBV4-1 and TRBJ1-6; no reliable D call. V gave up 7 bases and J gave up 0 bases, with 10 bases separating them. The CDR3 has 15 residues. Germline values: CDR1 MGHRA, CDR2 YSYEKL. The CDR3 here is CASTLHSSYNSPLHF. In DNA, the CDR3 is TGCGCCAGCACCCTACACAGCTCCTATAATTCACCCCTCCACTTT.

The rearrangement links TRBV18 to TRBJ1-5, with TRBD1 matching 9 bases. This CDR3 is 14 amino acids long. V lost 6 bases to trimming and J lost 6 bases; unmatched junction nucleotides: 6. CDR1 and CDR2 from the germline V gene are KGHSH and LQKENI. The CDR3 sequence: CASSGQGDSQPQHF. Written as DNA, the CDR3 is TGTGCCAGCTCGGGACAGGGCGACAGTCAGCCCCAGCATTTT.

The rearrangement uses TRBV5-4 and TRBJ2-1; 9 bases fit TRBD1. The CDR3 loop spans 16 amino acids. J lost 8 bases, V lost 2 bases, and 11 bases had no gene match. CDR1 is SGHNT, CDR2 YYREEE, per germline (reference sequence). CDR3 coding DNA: TGTGCCAGCAGCTTAGGGGGTCCGGGACAGGGCGATGAGCAGTTCTTC. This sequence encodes CASSLGGPGQGDEQFF. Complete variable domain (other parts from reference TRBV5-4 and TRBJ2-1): ETGVTQSPTHLIKTRGQQVTLRCSSQSGHNTVSWYQQALGQGPQFIFQYYREEENGRGNFPPRFSGLQFPNYSSELNVNALELDDSALYLCASSLGGPGQGDEQFFGPGTRLTVL.